Below, 17 T cell receptor beta chains from the same sample are listed, as sequenced in a study of blood T cell repertoires in COVID-19 (dated by TCRdb to the early 2020s). The receptor library was made with the immunoSEQ multiplex PCR assay. As stored in TCRdb, this immuneACCESS dataset retains in-frame rearrangements with V and J assigned. A fraction of the clones does not appear; measured against another copy, unresolved V genes explain less than half of the discrepancy, and the remainder lacks a known reason. Counted in this sample were over 85,000 clones; under 85% of them appeared once. The ten largest clones capture approximately 3% of the sample. Sequencing input: peripheral blood. These TCRs come from a woman of 80 years or more with COVID-19, enrolled during active disease.

CDR3: CASTPQGGSYNEQFF. CDR3 DNA sequence: TGTGCCAGCACCCCACAGGGGGGCTCCTACAATGAGCAGTTCTTC. The chain joins TRBV27 to TRBJ2-1; 8 positions match TRBD1. CDR1 MNHEY and CDR2 SMNVEV come from the germline V gene (reference sequence). Unmatched junction bases numbered 5, after V lost 7 bases and J lost 0 bases. The CDR3 contains 15 residues.

Remarks on this clone: Since no conserved phenylalanine or tryptophan closes the CDR3, a read error is the likely cause. The limits of the CDR3 on the DNA are not certain, so only TCRdb's listed CDR3 is given. CDR3 amino acids: CASMGTRVT. The chain couples TRBV21-1 to TRBJ1-1; TRBD1 is taken as the D call from the table, unchecked against the DNA. TRBV21-1 is a documented pseudogene. Inclusive of both ends, the CDR3 amounts to 9 amino acids.

This chain links TRBV6-1 with TRBJ2-7; TRBD1 is a possible D gene (5 bases). Germline CDR1 MNHNS, CDR2 SASEGT. Trimming took off 2 bases at V and 5 bases at J, with 16 bases between the two ends. The CDR3 consists of 15 residues. CDR3 sequence reads: CASSESPQAAHEQYF. In nucleotides, the CDR3 is TGTGCCAGCAGTGAATCGCCACAGGCTGCTCACGAGCAGTACTTC.

This clone was found once. The chain combines TRBV4-2 with TRBJ1-3; the D gene is possibly TRBD1 (5 bases). Looked up from germline, CDR1 is LGHNA and CDR2 is YNFKEQ. The CDR3 is made up of 15 amino acids. Trimming removed 1 base from V and 2 bases from J, with 9 bases in between. CDR3 amino acids: CASSQVAGPGNTIYF. The CDR3 DNA reads TGTGCCAGCAGCCAAGTAGCGGGACCTGGAAACACCATATATTTT.

The chain recombines TRBV7-2 with TRBJ2-1; maybe TRBD2 (6 bases). CDR1 and CDR2 from the germline V gene are SGHTA and FQGNSA. This CDR3 is built from 16 residues. Trimming took 3 bases from V and 4 from J, leaving 16 bases between them. DNA for the CDR3: TGTGCCAGCAGCTTCTGGTTTTGGGGGGTATACAATGAGCAGTTCTTC. This encodes CASSFWFWGVYNEQFF.

The chain is built from TRBV12-5 and TRBJ2-3, with 8 bases lining up with TRBD2. The CDR3 contains 16 residues. The J segment lost 2 bases and the V segment lost 6 bases, leaving 10 bases of the junction unmatched. CDR1 LGHNT and CDR2 FRNRAP come from the germline V gene. The DNA for the CDR3 is TGTGCTAGTGGCCCAGGGACTAGTGGGGCCACAGATACGCAGTATTTT. Amino acid sequence: CASGPGTSGATDTQYF.

The chain employs TRBV7-9 and TRBJ2-6, with 11 bases identical to TRBD2. This CDR3 contains 17 residues. Germline CDR1 reads SEHNR; CDR2 reads FQNEAQ (reference sequence). J lost 1 base, V lost 7 bases, and 6 bases had no gene match. Written as DNA, the CDR3 is TGTGCCAGCATCCCTACTAGCGGGAGATCTGGGGCCAACGTCCTGACTTTC. It yields the protein CASIPTSGRSGANVLTF.

The chain carries TRBV5-1 and TRBJ2-7; 11 nucleotides agree with TRBD2. The germline V gene has CDR1 SGHRS and CDR2 YFSETQ. Unmatched junction bases numbered 4, after V lost 6 bases and J lost 5 bases. The CDR3 runs to 13 residues. Here the CDR3 DNA reads TGCGCCAGCACAACTAGCGGGAGTGACGAGCAGTACTTC. This encodes CASTTSGSDEQYF.

The rearrangement joins TRBV6-1 to TRBJ1-2; D is ambiguous. Deletions cut 3 bases from V and 4 bases from J, with 9 bases between. Germline-derived CDR1 and CDR2 are MNHNS and SASEGT. The CDR3 spans 13 residues. The CDR3 sequence is CASSDRLSYGYTF. The CDR3 DNA reads TGTGCCAGCAGTGACAGGCTTAGCTATGGCTACACCTTC.

The J gene is TRBJ1-3, the V gene TRBV3-1 (or the pseudogene TRBV3-2); D ambiguous. This CDR3 has 14 amino acids. The V end lost 6 bases, the J end lost 0 bases, and 9 bases lay between the germline ends. Germline values: CDR1 LGHDT, CDR2 YNNKEL (reference sequence). CDR3 region: CASRRRNSGNTIYF. CDR3 DNA sequence: TGTGCCAGCAGACGCAGAAACTCTGGAAACACCATATATTTT.

The J gene is TRBJ2-5, the V gene TRBV7-2; a weak D match, TRBD2 (5 bases). Germline CDR1 is SGHTA and CDR2 is FQGNSA. V lost 4 bases and J 4 bases, leaving 19 bases between the germline ends. The CDR3 is 16 residues long. The CDR3 DNA reads as TGTGCCAGCAGCTCCCGGGGATGGGGTGCAGGAGAGACCCAGTACTTC. Protein product: CASSSRGWGAGETQYF.

This chain joins TRBV6-1 and TRBJ2-5, with 7 positions matching TRBD2. The CDR3 sequence is 16 residues long. CDR1 and CDR2 (germline): MNHNS, SASEGT. V shed 1 base and J 1 base; nucleotides not matched to a gene: 6. As DNA, the CDR3 is TGTGCCAGCAGTGAAGTCCAGCGGGGCGTCCAAGAGACCCAGTACTTC. Translating gives CASSEVQRGVQETQYF.

The chain employs TRBV29-1 and TRBJ1-2, with D perhaps matching TRBD1 (6 bases). This CDR3 contains 12 residues. Trimming left V 6 bases short and J 6 bases short, with 14 bases between. In germline, CDR1 is SQVTM, CDR2 ANQGSEA. CDR3: CSVGAGDDGYTF. The CDR3 bases are TGCAGCGTGGGGGCAGGGGACGATGGCTACACCTTC.

The genes are TRBV4-1 and TRBJ2-3, with 12 bases lining up with TRBD2. In germline, CDR1 is MGHRA, CDR2 YSYEKL. J was trimmed by 7 bases and V by 2 bases; bases with no gene match: 4. CDR3 length equals 15 residues. The CDR3 DNA is TGCGCCAGCAGCCAATTGACTAGCGGGAGCAATACGCAGTATTTT. It is translated as CASSQLTSGSNTQYF.

The table lists this clone with a few counts. V gene TRBV2 combines with J gene TRBJ2-3; a weak D match, TRBD2 (6 bases). V was pared by 8 bases and J by 4 bases, with 16 bases between. Germline V lookup: CDR1 SNHLY, CDR2 FYNNEI. The CDR3 sequence is 14 residues long. CDR3 DNA sequence: TGTGCCAGCTTTTTTCGGGAGATATCAGATACGCAGTATTTT. It yields the protein CASFFREISDTQYF.

CDR3 in amino acids: CASSPGLRGAGGNEQFF. The CDR3 DNA follows: TGTGCCAGCTCACCGGGGCTCCGGGGGGCCGGGGGAAATGAGCAGTTCTTC. The chain links TRBV18 to TRBJ2-1; tentative D call: TRBD2 (7 bases). Deletions cut 3 bases from V and 7 bases from J, with 22 bases between. Germline-derived CDR1 and CDR2 are KGHSH and LQKENI. CDR3 size: 17 residues.

This clone has only a few counts. The chain uses TRBV10-3 and TRBJ1-5; possible D gene TRBD1, 6 bases. The V end lost 7 bases, the J end lost 6 bases, and 13 bases lay between the germline ends. Germline V lookup: CDR1 ENHRY, CDR2 SYGVKD. This CDR3 has 13 residues. CDR3 bases: TGTGCCATCACGGGGGGCATGAGTCAGCCCCAGCATTTT. It encodes CAITGGMSQPQHF.